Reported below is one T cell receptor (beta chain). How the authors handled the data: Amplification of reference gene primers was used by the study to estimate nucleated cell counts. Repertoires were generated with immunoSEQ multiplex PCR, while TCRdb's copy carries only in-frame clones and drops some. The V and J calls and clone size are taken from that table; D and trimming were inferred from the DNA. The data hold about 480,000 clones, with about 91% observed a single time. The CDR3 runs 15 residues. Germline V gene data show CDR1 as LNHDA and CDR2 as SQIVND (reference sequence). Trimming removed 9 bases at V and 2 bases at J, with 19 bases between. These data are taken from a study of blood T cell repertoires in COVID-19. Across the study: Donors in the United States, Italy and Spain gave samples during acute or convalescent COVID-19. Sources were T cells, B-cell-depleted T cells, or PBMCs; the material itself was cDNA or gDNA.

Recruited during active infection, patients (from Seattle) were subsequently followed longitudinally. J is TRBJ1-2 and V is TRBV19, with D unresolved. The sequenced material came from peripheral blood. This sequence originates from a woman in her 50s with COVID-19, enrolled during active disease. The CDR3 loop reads CASTPDKASNYGYTF. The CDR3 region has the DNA TGTGCCAGCACCCCCGACAAGGCTTCGAACTATGGCTACACCTTC.